One and the same sample provided the 4 T cell receptor beta chains below, sequenced in a study of blood T cell repertoires in COVID-19. Sequenced by immunoSEQ multiplex PCR; TCRdb stores in-frame clones only, minus some. The sample shows some 150,000 clones, about 85% of them seen only once. Sequencing was performed on peripheral blood. The receptors stem from a man aged 40-49 years with acute or convalescent COVID-19.

This clone was seen just once. The rearrangement links TRBV21-1 to TRBJ2-5; the D call in the table, TRBD1, was not verified against the DNA. TRBV21-1 is designated a pseudogene. The CDR3 runs to 14 residues. The CDR3 loop reads CASRVTGAHGTQYF. The DNA of the CDR3 is TGTGCCAGCAGGGTGACAGGGGCCCATGGGACCCAGTACTTC.

V usage is TRBV18 and J usage is TRBJ2-2, with D maybe TRBD2 (5 bases). Per the germline V gene, CDR1 is KGHSH and CDR2 is LQKENI. This CDR3 has 15 residues. V lost 3 bases, J lost 4 bases, and 12 bases lay in between. CDR3 sequence (DNA): TGTGCCAGCTCACCGAGGGTAATGACCACCGGGGAGCTGTTTTTT. Amino acids: CASSPRVMTTGELFF.

The chain combines TRBV7-3 with TRBJ1-1; D gene unclear. The CDR3 consists of 13 residues. The ends were cut back, 1 base at V and 4 bases at J, with 7 bases in the middle. The germline gives CDR1 SGHTA, CDR2 FQGTGA. CDR3 nucleotides: TGTGCCAGCAGCTTAAGTCCGGGCACTGAAGCTTTCTTT. Translated, it gives CASSLSPGTEAFF. Full variable domain (missing parts from reference TRBV7-3 and TRBJ1-1): GAGVSQTPSNKVTEKGKYVELRCDPISGHTALYWYRQSLGQGPEFLIYFQGTGAADDSGLPNDRFFAVRPEGSVSTLKIQRTERGDSAVYLCASSLSPGTEAFFGQGTRLTVV.

This chain links TRBV7-7 with TRBJ2-2; 8 bases fit TRBD1. The germline V gene has CDR1 SSHAT and CDR2 FNYEAQ (reference sequence). Trimming removed 1 base from V and 3 bases from J; junction bases left unmatched: 10. The CDR3 is made up of 18 amino acids. CDR3 residues: CASSLVLSDRDYTGELFF. In nucleotides, the CDR3 is TGTGCCAGCAGCTTAGTGCTATCGGACAGGGATTACACCGGGGAGCTGTTTTTT.